This T cell receptor beta chain appears in the sequencing data of a study of T cells in Graves' hyperthyroidism and ophthalmopathy. RNA transcripts provided the source from which TCR beta CDR3 regions were amplified. TCR CDR3 underwent first-round RT-PCR with the HTBI primer set. TCRdb re-called the multiplex PCR reads through MiXCR, storing one row per CDR3 protein. The sample includes about 300,000 distinct CDR3 sequences, roughly 18% of them seen just once. Germline CDR1 reads DFQATT; CDR2 reads SNEGSKA (reference sequence). The J segment lost 9 bases and the V segment lost 1 base, leaving 13 bases of the junction unmatched. The CDR3 contains 15 residues. This clonotype was found many times. Investigators excluded patients with uncontrolled infection, other autoimmune disease, pregnancy or lactation.

The gene calls are TRBV20-1 and TRBJ2-3; 7 nucleotides agree with TRBD2. The sequencing input was blood. The receptor was derived from a man aged 50-60 years with Graves' ophthalmopathy. CDR3 nucleotides: TGCAGTGCTAGAGGTGGGGGGGGATCGCTGGGGACGCAGTATTTT. The encoded protein is CSARGGGGSLGTQYF.